The 30 T cell receptor beta chains presented below share a single source sample, sequenced in a study of molecular identifiers for immune sequencing clone quantification (dated by TCRdb to the late 2010s). Library prep was done by PCR. For sequencing, an Illumina HiSeq 4000 was employed. The public reads were reanalyzed by TCRdb: fastp trimming at Q25, MiXCR alignment, in-frame beta chains only. Each entry merges the rows of one CDR3 protein and shows their most common DNA and genes. The sample profile shows 550,000 to 750,000 distinct CDR3 sequences; nearly 20% of them were found once. The ten largest account for approximately 0.9% of the sample. What was sequenced was naive CD8+ T cells from blood, with Jurkat cell RNA spiked in. The sample's cell subset or site, from its label and the paper: FACS-sorted CD8+CD4-CCR7+CD45RA+ naive T cells. The receptors come from a human donor in good health. Some libraries in this study had Jurkat cell RNA spiked in.

CDR3 sequence (DNA): TGTGCCAGTAGTATAGATCCCGGGACACAAGAGACCCAGTACTTC. This translates into CASSIDPGTQETQYF. The V gene is TRBV19, the J gene TRBJ2-5; the D gene is possibly TRBD1 (6 bases). CDR3 length: 15 residues. V was cut by 0 bases and J by 2 bases, with 10 bases left in between. From germline, CDR1 is LNHDA and CDR2 SQIVND (reference sequence).

This clonotype has ten or more counts. V usage is TRBV20-1 and J usage is TRBJ1-2, with TRBD1 as a possible D gene (5 bases). This CDR3 has 14 residues. CDR1 is DFQATT and CDR2 is SNEGSKA in the germline V gene (reference sequence). With 6 bases removed from V and 2 bases from J, the gap between germline ends came to 16 bases. CDR3 coding DNA: TGCAGTGCGCGAGACACGGGACGGAACTATGGCTACACCTTC. It yields the protein CSARDTGRNYGYTF.

This clonotype has ten or more counts. The chain is built from TRBV30 and TRBJ2-1; D tentatively fits TRBD1 or TRBD2 (5 bases each). From germline, CDR1 is GTSNPN and CDR2 SVGIG (reference sequence). Trimming removed 4 bases from V and 3 bases from J, with 10 bases in between. The CDR3 covers 13 residues. The CDR3 reads CAWTRGHYNEQFF. The CDR3 DNA sequence: TGTGCCTGGACCCGGGGCCACTACAATGAGCAGTTCTTC. Based on the CDR3 plus reference TRBV30 and TRBJ2-1, the full variable domain is SQTIHQWPATLVQPVGSPLSLECTVEGTSNPNLYWYRQAAGRGLQLLFYSVGIGQISSEVPQNLSASRPQDRQFILSSKKLLLSDSGFYLCAWTRGHYNEQFFGPGTRLTVL.

This clonotype was counted many times. This chain joins TRBV12-3 or TRBV12-4 and TRBJ2-3, with no clear D. The V gene lost 1 base and the J gene lost 4 bases, with 3 bases spanning the gap. The CDR3 spans 12 residues. The CDR3 here is CASSLGADTQYF. CDR3 coding DNA: TGTGCCAGCAGTTTAGGTGCAGATACGCAGTATTTT.

The table lists this clonotype with many counts. The V gene is TRBV29-1, the J gene TRBJ2-5, with 7 nucleotides matching TRBD2. CDR1 is SQVTM and CDR2 is ANQGSEA in the germline V gene. V lost 7 bases, J lost 2 bases, and 7 bases stayed unmatched. The CDR3 consists of 13 residues. The CDR3 reads CSGLAASQETQYF. CDR3 nucleotide sequence: TGCAGCGGGCTAGCGGCCTCGCAAGAGACCCAGTACTTC.

This clonotype was seen ten or more times. This rearrangement joins TRBV7-3 to TRBJ2-1, with unresolved D. The CDR3 length is 15 residues. The ends were cut back, 5 bases at V and 2 bases at J, with 13 bases in the middle. The germline V gene encodes CDR1 SGHTA and CDR2 FQGTGA. CDR3 region: CASSPVRTPYNEQFF. The CDR3 nucleotides are TGTGCCAGCAGCCCCGTCCGAACTCCCTACAATGAGCAGTTCTTC. Complete variable domain (other parts from reference TRBV7-3 and TRBJ2-1): GAGVSQTPSNKVTEKGKYVELRCDPISGHTALYWYRQSLGQGPEFLIYFQGTGAADDSGLPNDRFFAVRPEGSVSTLKIQRTERGDSAVYLCASSPVRTPYNEQFFGPGTRLTVL.

Notes on this clonotype: A much more abundant neighbour one base away suggests this may be a read error. The CDR3 DNA is TGTGCCAGCAGCGTAGAAGAAGGGCCCGATACGCAGTATTTT. Amino acid sequence: CASSVEEGPDTQYF. This chain connects TRBV9 to TRBJ2-3; D remains unclear. V was trimmed by 0 bases and J by 6 bases, leaving 11 bases between them. CDR1 and CDR2 (germline): SGDLS, YYNGEE. The length of the CDR3 is 14 residues. Looking up the rest from reference TRBV9 and TRBJ2-3 gives the full variable domain: DSGVTQTPKHLITATGQRVTLRCSPRSGDLSVYWYQQSLDQGLQFLIQYYNGEERAKGNILERFSAQQFPDLHSELNLSSLELGDSALYFCASSVEEGPDTQYFGPGTRLTVL.

This clonotype came up many times. This sequence joins TRBV5-1 and TRBJ2-1, with 10 bases lining up with TRBD2. With V trimmed by 3 bases and J by 8 bases, 8 bases remained unmatched. The CDR3 is 15 residues long. CDR1 and CDR2 from the germline V gene are SGHRS and YFSETQ. Written as DNA, the CDR3 is TGCGCCAGCAGCTCATTAGCGGGGGGTAGAGATGAGCAGTTCTTC. Amino acids: CASSSLAGGRDEQFF.

This clonotype was seen ten or more times. The chain carries TRBV6-2 or TRBV6-3 and TRBJ1-1; 7 bases are a match to TRBD1. The germline gives CDR1 MNHEY, CDR2 SVGEGT. This CDR3 is built from 14 residues. V lost 2 bases, J lost 6 bases, and 6 bases stayed unmatched. CDR3 sequence: CASSYDRVYAEAFF. DNA of the CDR3: TGTGCCAGCAGTTACGACAGGGTATACGCTGAAGCTTTCTTT.

Comments on this clonotype: A much larger clone is a single base away; this may be a read error. The chain couples TRBV6-5 to TRBJ2-1; the D is unclear. Per the germline V gene, CDR1 is MNHEY and CDR2 is SVGAGI. The CDR3 consists of 13 residues. V was clipped by 2 bases and J by 5 bases, with 7 bases between them. This CDR3 is CASSYHTHNEQFF. The DNA for the CDR3 is TGTGCCAGCAGTTACCACACCCACAATGAGCAGTTCTTC.

The chain joins TRBV28 to TRBJ2-3; TRBD1 aligns across 9 bases. There are 14 residues in the CDR3. CDR1 is MDHEN, CDR2 SYDVKM, per germline. V was pared by 6 bases and J by 7 bases, with 8 bases of the junction left unmatched. The CDR3 nucleotides read TGTGCCAGCAGCCCGGGACAGGGAATGTATACGCAGTATTTT. This sequence encodes CASSPGQGMYTQYF.

Notes on this clonotype: Possible read error: a much larger clone is one base away. The chain uses TRBV27 and TRBJ1-1; the D gene is possibly TRBD1 (5 bases). CDR3 length: 14 amino acids. Trimming pared 3 bases from V and 7 bases from J, leaving 15 bases between. CDR1 and CDR2 from the germline V gene are MNHEY and SMNVEV (reference sequence). CDR3 protein: CASSFVGDDGEAFF. Written as DNA, the CDR3 is TGTGCCAGCAGTTTTGTAGGGGACGATGGTGAAGCTTTCTTT.

In the case of this clonotype: It may be a read error: a sequence one base away is much more abundant. The J gene is TRBJ2-1, the V gene TRBV7-3; no firm D call. Germline V lookup: CDR1 SGHTA, CDR2 FQGTGA. This CDR3 has 15 residues. The CDR3 protein is CAGSLLPASYNEQFF. For the CDR3, the DNA is TGTGCCGGCAGCTTACTGCCCGCCTCCTACAATGAGCAGTTCTTC.

A remark on this clonotype: An end of the junction does not agree with germline; a read error may underlie this. V and J are TRBV14 and TRBJ2-6; the match to TRBD2 covers 9 bases. There are 17 residues in the CDR3. Germline V gene data show CDR1 as SGHDN and CDR2 as FVKESK. The CDR3 spells CASSQDSGGGGANVRTF. CDR3 DNA: TGTGCCAGCAGCCAGGATAGCGGGGGAGGAGGGGCCAACGTCCGGACTTTC.

As concerns this clonotype: A much larger clone lies one base from this, so it may be a read error. The rearrangement joins TRBV4-1 to TRBJ1-1, with TRBD1 matching 7 bases. This CDR3 region has 15 residues. Germline values: CDR1 MGHRA, CDR2 YSYEKL. The CDR3 sequence: CAGSQAFSGTVEAFF. The DNA for the CDR3 is TGCGCCGGCAGCCAAGCTTTCAGTGGGACAGTAGAAGCTTTCTTT.

This clonotype showed up many times. The genes are TRBV5-5 and TRBJ1-4; 9 bases map to TRBD1. Germline CDR1 reads SGHKS; CDR2 reads YYEKEE (reference sequence). CDR3 length: 14 residues. With V trimmed by 2 bases and J by 10 bases, 6 bases remained unmatched. The CDR3 DNA follows: TGTGCCAGCAGCTTCGGGACAGGGTCCGGAAAACTGTTTTTT. It translates to CASSFGTGSGKLFF. The variable domain in full, completed from reference TRBV5-5 and TRBJ1-4, reads DAGVTQSPTHLIKTRGQQVTLRCSPISGHKSVSWYQQVLGQGPQFIFQYYEKEERGRGNFPDRFSARQFPNYSSELNVNALLLGDSALYLCASSFGTGSGKLFFGSGTQLSVL.

This clonotype was counted many times. The V call is TRBV28, the J call TRBJ2-7; D could derive from TRBD1 or TRBD2 (5 bases each). The CDR3 runs 15 residues. CDR1 and CDR2 (germline): MDHEN, SYDVKM. Deletions cut 5 bases from V and 0 bases from J, with 14 bases between. CDR3 amino acids: CASSPYEGNSYEQYF. DNA of the CDR3: TGTGCCAGCAGTCCGTACGAGGGGAACTCCTACGAGCAGTACTTC.

The chain joins TRBV4-1 to TRBJ2-1; maybe TRBD2 (6 bases). Trimming took 0 bases from V and 8 from J, leaving 17 bases between them. Germline V gene data show CDR1 as MGHRA and CDR2 as YSYEKL. The CDR3 length is 16 residues. In nucleotides, the CDR3 is TGCGCCAGCAGCCAAGATGGAGGGACTTGGCCGTATGAGCAGTTCTTC. Its translation is CASSQDGGTWPYEQFF.

This clonotype was found many times. The chain recombines TRBV30 with TRBJ2-3, with 8 bases matching TRBD2. The CDR3 covers 17 residues. The V gene end was trimmed by 5 bases and the J gene end by 2 bases; junction bases not matched to a gene: 15. The germline gives CDR1 GTSNPN, CDR2 SVGIG (reference sequence). The CDR3, as DNA: TGTGCCTGGCGACCTGACTTGAGCGGGAGTCTCACAGATACGCAGTATTTT. Its translation: CAWRPDLSGSLTDTQYF.

With respect to this clonotype: Being one base from a much bigger clone, this may be a read error. The chain has TRBV4-1 and TRBJ1-5; D might be TRBD1 (6 bases). CDR3 length: 19 amino acids. Germline-derived CDR1 and CDR2 are MGHRA and YSYEKL. CDR3 sequence: CARSQDRSYPTGPSWAQHF. The DNA of the CDR3 is TGCGCCCGCAGCCAAGATCGTTCCTACCCCACAGGGCCGTCATGGGCCCAGCATTTT.

This clonotype has just a few counts. The V call is TRBV7-9, the J call TRBJ2-7; 10 positions agree with TRBD1. Trimming cost V 5 bases and J 6 bases; bases outside gene matches: 7. From germline, CDR1 is SEHNR and CDR2 FQNEAQ (reference sequence). The CDR3 is 14 amino acids. The DNA of the CDR3 is TGTGCCAGCAGCGCCCGACAGGGGGCGAGCGAGCAGTACTTC. Amino acid sequence: CASSARQGASEQYF.

This clonotype has at least ten counts. J is TRBJ2-7 and V is TRBV27, with a possible D match to TRBD2 (6 bases). The CDR3 is 14 amino acids. The germline V gene encodes CDR1 MNHEY and CDR2 SMNVEV (reference sequence). V gave up 3 bases and J gave up 0 bases, with 9 bases separating them. CDR3 protein: CASSFAGSSYEQYF. CDR3 in DNA: TGTGCCAGCAGTTTCGCGGGGTCCTCCTACGAGCAGTACTTC.

The CDR3 DNA sequence: TGCGCCAGCAGCCAAGGGTCACTCGATTTGTACGAGCAGTACTTC. Amino acid sequence: CASSQGSLDLYEQYF. This chain joins TRBV4-1 and TRBJ2-7; D remains unclear. V lost 1 base and J 4 bases, leaving 14 bases between the germline ends. The CDR3 covers 15 residues. From germline, CDR1 is MGHRA and CDR2 YSYEKL.

This clonotype was seen many times. The V gene is TRBV5-1, the J gene TRBJ2-7; D call uncertain. Germline V gene sequence: CDR1 SGHRS, CDR2 YFSETQ. The CDR3 sequence is 14 residues long. V shed 1 base and J shed 7 bases, with 15 bases lying between them. The CDR3 DNA reads TGCGCCAGCAGCTTGTCGCCAGGTCCTACGGAGCAGTACTTC. Translation: CASSLSPGPTEQYF.

Of note for this clonotype: A read error may be the cause here, since a much bigger clone is one base away. V gene TRBV24-1 combines with J gene TRBJ2-1; D might be TRBD1 or TRBD2, each matching 5 bases. The CDR3 sequence is 18 residues long. Germline V lookup: CDR1 KGHDR, CDR2 SFDVKD. The V and J ends lost 4 bases and 0 bases respectively, with 18 bases between them. The chain's CDR3 is CATSEQASRRNSYNEQFF. The CDR3 DNA is TGTGCCACCAGTGAACAGGCTAGCCGCAGGAACTCCTACAATGAGCAGTTCTTC.

This clonotype was seen ten or more times. This chain links TRBV13 with TRBJ2-6; D perhaps matches TRBD2 (7 bases). The germline V gene encodes CDR1 PRHDT and CDR2 FYEKMQ (reference sequence). V gave up 0 bases and J gave up 2 bases, with 17 bases separating them. This CDR3 has 19 amino acids. The CDR3 loop reads CASSLGEGGAVTGANVLTF. CDR3 DNA sequence: TGTGCCAGCAGCTTAGGGGAAGGGGGGGCTGTAACTGGGGCCAACGTCCTGACTTTC.

This chain joins TRBV20-1 and TRBJ2-7; 13 bases map to TRBD2. This CDR3 has 18 residues. Germline CDR1 DFQATT, CDR2 SNEGSKA (reference sequence). J gave up 0 bases and V 0 bases, and 8 bases lay outside the gene matches. The CDR3 here is CSARDHSLAGGSSYEQYF. For the CDR3, the DNA is TGCAGTGCTAGAGACCACTCACTAGCGGGGGGGAGCTCCTACGAGCAGTACTTC.

Concerning this clonotype: A read error is possible here, since a much larger clone lies one base away. The chain links TRBV27 to TRBJ2-7; no reliable D call. Germline V lookup: CDR1 MNHEY, CDR2 SMNVEV (reference sequence). There are 16 residues in the CDR3. CDR3 protein: CASSYLSSLGAYEQCF. The CDR3 DNA follows: TGTGCCAGCAGCTACCTTAGCTCCCTCGGTGCCTACGAGCAGTGCTTC.

This clonotype has ten or more counts. The chain is built from TRBV6-1 and TRBJ1-1; possible D gene TRBD1, 5 bases. V lost 2 bases and J lost 0, with 16 bases in between. The CDR3 is 17 amino acids. Germline CDR1 is MNHNS and CDR2 is SASEGT. CDR3 protein: CASSEFGGRGLNTEAFF. The CDR3, as DNA: TGTGCCAGCAGTGAATTCGGGGGAAGAGGTTTGAACACTGAAGCTTTCTTT.

This clonotype was seen many times. V gene TRBV10-2 combines with J gene TRBJ2-3, with 9 positions matching TRBD2. Germline V gene lookup returns CDR1 WSHSY and CDR2 SAAADI. J lost 0 bases, V lost 0 bases, and 10 bases had no gene match. This CDR3 contains 19 residues. This chain's CDR3 is CASSESSLAGTTSTDTQYF. CDR3 in DNA: TGCGCCAGCAGTGAGTCGTCGCTAGCGGGGACTACTAGCACAGATACGCAGTATTTT.